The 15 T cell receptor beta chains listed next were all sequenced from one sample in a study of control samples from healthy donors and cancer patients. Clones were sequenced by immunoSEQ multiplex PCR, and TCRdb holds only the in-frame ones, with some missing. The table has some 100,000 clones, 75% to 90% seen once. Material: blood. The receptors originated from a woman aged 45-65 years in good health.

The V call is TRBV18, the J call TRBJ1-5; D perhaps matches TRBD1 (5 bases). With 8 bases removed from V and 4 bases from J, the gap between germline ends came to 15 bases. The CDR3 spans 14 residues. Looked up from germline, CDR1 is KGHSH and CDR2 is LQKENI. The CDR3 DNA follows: TGTGCCAGCCAGATCGACAGCTTTAATCAGCCCCAGCATTTT. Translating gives CASQIDSFNQPQHF.

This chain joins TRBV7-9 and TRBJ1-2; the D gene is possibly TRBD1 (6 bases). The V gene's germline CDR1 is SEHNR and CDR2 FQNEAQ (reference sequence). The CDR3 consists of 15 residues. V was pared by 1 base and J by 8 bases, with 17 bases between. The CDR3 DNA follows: TGTGCCAGCAGCTTAGTAGCTGCAGGGGAAAGAGGCTACACCTTC. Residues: CASSLVAAGERGYTF.

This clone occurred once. The CDR3 DNA reads as TGTGCCAGCAGTTTCGTCTTGGAAGGGGAGCAGTACGTC. This gives the protein CASSFVLEGEQYV. The V call is TRBV28, the J call TRBJ2-7; no reliable D call. Germline lookup yields CDR1 MDHEN and CDR2 SYDVKM. The CDR3 totals 13 residues. Trimming pared 3 bases from V and 7 bases from J, leaving 13 bases between.

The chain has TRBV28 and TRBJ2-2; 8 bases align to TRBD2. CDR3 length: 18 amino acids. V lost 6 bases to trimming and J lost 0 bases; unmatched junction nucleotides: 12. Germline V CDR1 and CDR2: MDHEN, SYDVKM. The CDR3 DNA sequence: TGTGCCAGCAGGGACCGTGTACGGGGGGGCACGAACACCGGGGAGCTGTTTTTT. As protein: CASRDRVRGGTNTGELFF.

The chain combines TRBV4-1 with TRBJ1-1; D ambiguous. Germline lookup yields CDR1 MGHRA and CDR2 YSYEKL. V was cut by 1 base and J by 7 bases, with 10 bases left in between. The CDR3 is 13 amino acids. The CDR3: CASSQVPPLEAFF. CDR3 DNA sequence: TGCGCCAGCAGCCAAGTCCCGCCACTTGAAGCTTTCTTT.

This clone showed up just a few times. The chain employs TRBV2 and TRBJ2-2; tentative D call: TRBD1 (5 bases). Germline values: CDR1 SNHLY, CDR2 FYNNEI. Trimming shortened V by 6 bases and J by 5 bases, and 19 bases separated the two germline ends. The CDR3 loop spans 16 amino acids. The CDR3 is CASRNNGRDATGELFF. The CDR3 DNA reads TGTGCCAGCAGGAATAACGGCAGGGATGCAACCGGGGAGCTGTTTTTT.

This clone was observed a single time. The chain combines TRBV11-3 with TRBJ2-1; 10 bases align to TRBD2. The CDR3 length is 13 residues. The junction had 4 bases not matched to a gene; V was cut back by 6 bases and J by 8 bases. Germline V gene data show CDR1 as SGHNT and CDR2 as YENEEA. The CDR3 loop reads CASRERGGDEQFF. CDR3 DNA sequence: TGTGCCAGCAGAGAGCGGGGGGGGGATGAGCAGTTCTTC.

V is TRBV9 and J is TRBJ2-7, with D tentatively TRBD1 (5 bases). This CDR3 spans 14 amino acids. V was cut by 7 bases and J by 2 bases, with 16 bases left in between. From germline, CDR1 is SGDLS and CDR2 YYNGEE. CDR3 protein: CASGPDSIPYEQYF. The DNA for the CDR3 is TGTGCCAGCGGGCCTGACAGCATTCCCTACGAGCAGTACTTC.

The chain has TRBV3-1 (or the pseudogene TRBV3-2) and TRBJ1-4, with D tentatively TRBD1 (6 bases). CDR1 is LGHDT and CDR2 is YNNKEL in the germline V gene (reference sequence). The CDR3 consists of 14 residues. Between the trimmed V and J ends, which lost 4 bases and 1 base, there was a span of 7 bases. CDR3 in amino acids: CASSLQGTNEKLFF. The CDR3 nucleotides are TGTGCCAGCAGCCTACAGGGAACTAATGAAAAACTGTTTTTT.

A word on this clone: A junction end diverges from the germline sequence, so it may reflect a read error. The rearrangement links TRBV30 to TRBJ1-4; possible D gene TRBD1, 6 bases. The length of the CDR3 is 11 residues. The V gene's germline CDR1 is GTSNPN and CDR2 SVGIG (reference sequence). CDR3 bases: TGTGCCTGGACCGTGGAGGGGGTAACGATTTTT. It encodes CAWTVEGVTIF.

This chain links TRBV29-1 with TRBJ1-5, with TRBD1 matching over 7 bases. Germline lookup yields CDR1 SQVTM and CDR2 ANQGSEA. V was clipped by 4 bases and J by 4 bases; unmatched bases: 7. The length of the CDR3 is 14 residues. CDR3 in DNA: TGCAGCGTTGGTCCAGGGGGGAGGAATCAGCCCCAGCATTTT. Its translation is CSVGPGGRNQPQHF.

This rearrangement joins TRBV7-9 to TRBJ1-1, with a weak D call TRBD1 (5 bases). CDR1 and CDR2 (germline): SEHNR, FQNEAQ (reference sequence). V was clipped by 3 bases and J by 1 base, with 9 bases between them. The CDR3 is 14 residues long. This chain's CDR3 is CASSLWDENTEAFF. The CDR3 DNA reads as TGTGCCAGCAGCTTGTGGGACGAGAACACTGAAGCTTTCTTT.

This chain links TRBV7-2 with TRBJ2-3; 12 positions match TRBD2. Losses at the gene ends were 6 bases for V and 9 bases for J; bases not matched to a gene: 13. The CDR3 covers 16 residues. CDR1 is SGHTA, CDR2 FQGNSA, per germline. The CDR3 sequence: CASSSPSGRASRTQYF. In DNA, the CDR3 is TGTGCCAGCAGTTCTCCTAGCGGGAGGGCCTCGAGAACGCAGTATTTT.

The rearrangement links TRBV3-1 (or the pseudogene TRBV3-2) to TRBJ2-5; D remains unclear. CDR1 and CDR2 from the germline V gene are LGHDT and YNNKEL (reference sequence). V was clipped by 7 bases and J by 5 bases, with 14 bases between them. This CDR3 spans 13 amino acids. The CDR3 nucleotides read TGTGCCAGCAAAGCCCACGTCCCGGAGACCCAGTACTTC. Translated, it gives CASKAHVPETQYF.

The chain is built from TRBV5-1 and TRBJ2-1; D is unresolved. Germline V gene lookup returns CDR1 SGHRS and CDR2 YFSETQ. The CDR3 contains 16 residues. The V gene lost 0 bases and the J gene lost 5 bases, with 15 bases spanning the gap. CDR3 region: CASSLGLGVANNEQFF. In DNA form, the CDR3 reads TGCGCCAGCAGCTTGGGGTTAGGTGTGGCCAACAATGAGCAGTTCTTC.